This record concerns one TCR beta chain sequence. What it recognizes is unknown. CDR3 length: 15 residues. The junction had 12 bases not matched to a gene; V was cut back by 6 bases and J by 6 bases. Germline lookup yields CDR1 SNHLY and CDR2 FYNNEI. Generation of TCR beta libraries employed quantitative 5'-RACE incorporating molecular barcodes. TCRdb independently ran MiXCR on the 5' RACE reads; one entry per CDR3 protein. Among 100,000 to 150,000 distinct CDR3 sequences listed, over 15% were seen once. The data belong to a study of CD8 T cells in ankylosing spondylitis. Overall study findings and caveats: There was a TCR beta motif, made of several highly homologous variants, that appeared characteristic of ankylosing spondylitis blood. Clones linked to disease, bearing a CD8+ phenotype, were relatively rare in peripheral blood. Researchers reportedly found disease-linked clones significantly enriched in matched ankylosing spondylitis synovial fluid. Past studies reported some motif variants in reactive arthritis synovial fluid and blood.

The V gene is TRBV2, the J gene TRBJ2-7; 9 nucleotides match TRBD2. This sequence originates from a male donor with ankylosing spondylitis. The sample consisted of blood, either unsorted or a sorted T cell fraction (not recorded which). CDR3 bases: TGTGCCAGCAGCCCAAGGGCGGGAGGGTCAGCCGAGCAGTACTTC. It translates to CASSPRAGGSAEQYF.